The 14 T cell receptor beta chains reported below all come from one sample, sequenced in a study of identical twins. From the 5' RACE reads, TCRdb called clonotypes with MiXCR, one entry per CDR3 protein. The table includes approximately 600,000 distinct CDR3 sequences, 7% to 7.5% detected once. The same data also contributed to another study, on yellow fever vaccine responses in identical twins.

Input material: PBMCs. The receptor set was obtained from a woman in her late teens or twenties in good health.

The chain carries TRBV11-2 and TRBJ2-5, with 8 positions matching TRBD1. Germline assignment: CDR1 SGHAT and CDR2 FQNNGV. The CDR3 runs to 15 residues. Trimming cost V 4 bases and J 4 bases; bases outside gene matches: 8. The CDR3 region is CASSYRAGGGETQYF. The CDR3, as DNA: TGTGCCAGCAGCTACCGCGCAGGGGGCGGAGAGACCCAGTACTTC.

This clonotype has just a few counts. The DNA for the CDR3 is TGCAGCGTTGAAATGTCCAGGGTTGGTGAAGCTTTCTTT. This sequence encodes CSVEMSRVGEAFF. The gene calls are TRBV29-1 and TRBJ1-1; a weak D match, TRBD1 (5 bases). The CDR3 has 13 amino acids. Germline lookup yields CDR1 SQVTM and CDR2 ANQGSEA. V gave up 2 bases and J gave up 7 bases, with 14 bases separating them. Full variable domain (remainder filled in from reference TRBV29-1 and TRBJ1-1): SAVISQKPSRDICQRGTSLTIQCQVDSQVTMMFWYRQQPGQSLTLIATANQGSEATYESGFVIDKFPISRPNLTFSTLTVSNMSPEDSSIYLCSVEMSRVGEAFFGQGTRLTVV.

This clonotype was seen ten or more times. V gene TRBV12-3 or TRBV12-4 combines with J gene TRBJ2-2; maybe TRBD1 (6 bases). The V gene lost 5 bases and the J gene lost 5 bases, with 18 bases spanning the gap. This CDR3 has 16 residues. The CDR3 loop is CASSLRQELRTGELFF. The CDR3 DNA reads as TGTGCCAGCAGTCTCCGACAGGAGCTGCGGACCGGGGAGCTGTTTTTT.

This clonotype has ten or more counts. The chain recombines TRBV18 with TRBJ1-1, with D uncertain. Deletions cut 6 bases from V and 10 bases from J, with 6 bases between. CDR3 size: 9 residues. The germline V gene encodes CDR1 KGHSH and CDR2 LQKENI. CDR3 in DNA: TGTGCCAGCTCCCGTAGAGCTTTCTTT. Its protein product is CASSRRAFF. Drawing the rest from reference TRBV18 and TRBJ1-1, the complete variable domain is NAGVMQNPRHLVRRRGQEARLRCSPMKGHSHVYWYRQLPEEGLKFMVYLQKENIIDESGMPKERFSAEFPKEGPSILRIQQVVRGDSAAYFCASSRRAFFGQGTRLTVV.

This clonotype was observed a few times. The J gene is TRBJ1-3, the V gene TRBV29-1, with D hard to call. Trimming took 7 bases from V and 4 from J, leaving 17 bases between them. The germline V gene has CDR1 SQVTM and CDR2 ANQGSEA. The CDR3 has 14 amino acids. CDR3 DNA sequence: TGCAGCGGTGTATTCCCTCCCTCCGGAAACACCATATATTTT. Amino acid sequence: CSGVFPPSGNTIYF.

The rearrangement links TRBV27 to TRBJ2-7; 10 bases align to TRBD1. Trimming removed 6 bases from V and 3 bases from J; junction bases left unmatched: 2. The CDR3 consists of 13 residues. In germline, CDR1 is MNHEY, CDR2 SMNVEV (reference sequence). The CDR3 nucleotides are TGTGCCAGCAGAGGGGACAGGGGCTACGAGCAGTACTTC. It specifies CASRGDRGYEQYF.

This clonotype was seen a few times. V is TRBV5-1 and J is TRBJ2-1; TRBD1 is a possible D gene (6 bases). V was shortened by 4 bases and J by 9 bases, with 14 bases between the two germline ends. CDR1 and CDR2 from the germline V gene are SGHRS and YFSETQ. The CDR3 has 13 amino acids. The CDR3 spells CASSQSGAGEQFF. Written as DNA, the CDR3 is TGCGCCAGCAGCCAATCAGGGGCGGGTGAGCAGTTCTTC.

This clonotype has just a few counts. The CDR3 here is CASSNSGSPYEQYF. The CDR3 coding sequence is TGTGCCAGCAGTAATAGCGGGAGTCCCTACGAGCAGTACTTC. This chain joins TRBV6-1 and TRBJ2-7, with 9 bases matching TRBD2. The CDR3 runs to 14 residues. From germline, CDR1 is MNHNS and CDR2 SASEGT. V was pared by 5 bases and J by 2 bases, with 4 bases of the junction left unmatched.

This clonotype was picked up many times. V gene TRBV5-5 combines with J gene TRBJ1-5, with D unresolved. Deletions cut 2 bases from V and 1 base from J, with 13 bases between. The CDR3 length is 16 residues. CDR1 is SGHKS, CDR2 YYEKEE, per germline (reference sequence). The DNA of the CDR3 is TGTGCCAGCAGCTTCGGTAATCCCTTCAGCAATCAGCCCCAGCATTTT. Encoded protein: CASSFGNPFSNQPQHF. Full variable domain (rest looked up from reference TRBV5-5 and TRBJ1-5): DAGVTQSPTHLIKTRGQQVTLRCSPISGHKSVSWYQQVLGQGPQFIFQYYEKEERGRGNFPDRFSARQFPNYSSELNVNALLLGDSALYLCASSFGNPFSNQPQHFGDGTRLSIL.

This clonotype showed up just a few times. The chain has TRBV6-1 and TRBJ2-7; D perhaps matches TRBD1 (6 bases). The germline V gene encodes CDR1 MNHNS and CDR2 SASEGT. V lost 8 bases and J lost 3, with 29 bases in between. There are 18 residues in the CDR3. CDR3 nucleotide sequence: TGTGCCAGCGGGTTGGGGCCTGAGACGGACAGTCCCTTCTACGAGCAGTACTTC. Encoded protein: CASGLGPETDSPFYEQYF.

The genes are TRBV20-1 and TRBJ2-1; TRBD1 agrees at 7 bases. The germline V gene encodes CDR1 DFQATT and CDR2 SNEGSKA (reference sequence). V shed 6 bases, J shed 10 bases, and the junction held 12 bases outside the gene matches. The CDR3 loop spans 13 amino acids. The CDR3 DNA is TGCAGTGCCCCCATTCCAGGGGGAAGGGAGCAGTTCTTC. Amino acid sequence: CSAPIPGGREQFF.

The sample holds many counts of this clonotype. The chain has TRBV29-1 and TRBJ2-1, with D possibly called TRBD1 or TRBD2 (5 bases each). The CDR3 sequence is 13 residues long. Germline loops: CDR1 SQVTM, CDR2 ANQGSEA. The V end lost 0 bases, the J end lost 7 bases, and 10 bases lay between the germline ends. This CDR3 reads CSVEDGDLNEQFF. Written as DNA, the CDR3 is TGCAGCGTTGAAGATGGGGACCTAAATGAGCAGTTCTTC.

The V call is TRBV18, the J call TRBJ2-3; TRBD1 matches at 7 bases. Germline V lookup: CDR1 KGHSH, CDR2 LQKENI. V lost 1 base and J lost 0; bases outside the gene matches: 7. The CDR3 is 17 amino acids. The DNA of the CDR3 is TGTGCCAGCTCACCACGGAACAGGGGTATTAGCACAGATACGCAGTATTTT. Protein sequence: CASSPRNRGISTDTQYF. The entire variable domain, with the rest obtained from reference TRBV18 and TRBJ2-3, is as follows: NAGVMQNPRHLVRRRGQEARLRCSPMKGHSHVYWYRQLPEEGLKFMVYLQKENIIDESGMPKERFSAEFPKEGPSILRIQQVVRGDSAAYFCASSPRNRGISTDTQYFGPGTRLTVL.

This chain connects TRBV7-6 to TRBJ2-1; D tentatively fits TRBD1 or TRBD2 (5 bases each). The CDR3 has 14 amino acids. Germline V gene data show CDR1 as SGHVS and CDR2 as FNYEAQ. V shed 2 bases and J shed 9 bases, with 14 bases lying between them. The chain's CDR3 is CASSLLFGASEQFF. The DNA of the CDR3 is TGTGCCAGCAGCTTATTGTTCGGGGCCAGTGAGCAGTTCTTC.